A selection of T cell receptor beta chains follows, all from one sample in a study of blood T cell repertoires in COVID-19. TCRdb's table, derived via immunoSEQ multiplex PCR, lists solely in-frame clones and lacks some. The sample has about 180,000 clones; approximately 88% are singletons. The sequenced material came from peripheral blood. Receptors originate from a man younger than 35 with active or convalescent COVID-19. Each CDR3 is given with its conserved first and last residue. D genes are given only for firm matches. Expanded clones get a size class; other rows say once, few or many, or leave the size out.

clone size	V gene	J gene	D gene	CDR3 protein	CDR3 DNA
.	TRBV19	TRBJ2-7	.	CASSIAREIFYEQYF	TGTGCCAGTAGTATAGCCCGGGAGATCTTCTACGAGCAGTACTTC
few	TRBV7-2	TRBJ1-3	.	CASSLGQGSGNTIYF	TGTGCCAGCAGCTTGGGGCAGGGCTCTGGAAACACCATATATTTT
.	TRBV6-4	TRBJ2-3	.	CASSVEGEDTQYF	TGTGCCAGCAGTGTTGAGGGGGAAGATACGCAGTATTTT
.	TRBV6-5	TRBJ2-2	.	CASDSGGELFF	TGTGCCAGCGACTCTGGCGGGGAGCTGTTTTTT
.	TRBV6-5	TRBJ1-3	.	CASSPGFSGNTIYF	TGTGCCAGCAGTCCAGGTTTCTCTGGAAACACCATATATTTT
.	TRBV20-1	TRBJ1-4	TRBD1	CSASPPGQGNFNEKLFF	TGCAGTGCTAGTCCCCCAGGACAGGGCAATTTTAATGAAAAACTGTTTTTT
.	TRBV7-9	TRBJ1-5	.	CATGGLNQPQHF	TGTGCCACGGGGGGGCTCAATCAGCCCCAGCATTTT
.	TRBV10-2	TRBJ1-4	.	CASSPHPQGTGEKLFF	TGCGCCAGCAGCCCCCACCCCCAGGGGACGGGGGAAAAACTGTTTTTT
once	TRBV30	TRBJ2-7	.	CAWTPVSRTFTYEQYF	TGTGCCTGGACCCCAGTGAGCAGGACATTTACCTACGAGCAGTACTTC
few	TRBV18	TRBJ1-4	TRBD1	CASTTLTGGDEKLFF	TGTGCCAGCACCACCCTAACAGGGGGCGATGAAAAACTGTTTTTT
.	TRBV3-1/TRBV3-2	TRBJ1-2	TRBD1	CASSQGTGYNGYTF	TGTGCCAGCAGCCAAGGGACAGGGTATAATGGCTACACCTTC
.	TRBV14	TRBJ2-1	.	CASSQKGGKGNEQFF	TGTGCCAGCAGCCAAAAGGGCGGGAAGGGCAATGAGCAGTTCTTC
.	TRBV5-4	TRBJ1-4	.	CASSLDGATNEKLFF	TGTGCCAGCAGCTTGGACGGGGCAACTAATGAAAAACTGTTTTTT
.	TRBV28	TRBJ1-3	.	CASTPLGVGNTIYF	TGTGCCAGCACCCCCCTAGGGGTTGGAAACACCATATATTTT
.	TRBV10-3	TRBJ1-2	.	CAISAEGLNYGYTF	TGTGCCATCAGTGCGGAGGGGCTAAACTATGGCTACACCTTC
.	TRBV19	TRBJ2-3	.	CASSKGDWGTDTQYF	TGTGCCAGTAGTAAGGGGGATTGGGGCACAGATACGCAGTATTTT
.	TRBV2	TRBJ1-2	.	CASREMRVGYTF	TGTGCCAGCAGGGAGATGAGGGTTGGCTACACCTTC
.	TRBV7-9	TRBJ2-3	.	CASSSSAGHTDTQYF	TGTGCCAGCAGCTCATCAGCGGGCCACACAGATACGCAGTATTTT